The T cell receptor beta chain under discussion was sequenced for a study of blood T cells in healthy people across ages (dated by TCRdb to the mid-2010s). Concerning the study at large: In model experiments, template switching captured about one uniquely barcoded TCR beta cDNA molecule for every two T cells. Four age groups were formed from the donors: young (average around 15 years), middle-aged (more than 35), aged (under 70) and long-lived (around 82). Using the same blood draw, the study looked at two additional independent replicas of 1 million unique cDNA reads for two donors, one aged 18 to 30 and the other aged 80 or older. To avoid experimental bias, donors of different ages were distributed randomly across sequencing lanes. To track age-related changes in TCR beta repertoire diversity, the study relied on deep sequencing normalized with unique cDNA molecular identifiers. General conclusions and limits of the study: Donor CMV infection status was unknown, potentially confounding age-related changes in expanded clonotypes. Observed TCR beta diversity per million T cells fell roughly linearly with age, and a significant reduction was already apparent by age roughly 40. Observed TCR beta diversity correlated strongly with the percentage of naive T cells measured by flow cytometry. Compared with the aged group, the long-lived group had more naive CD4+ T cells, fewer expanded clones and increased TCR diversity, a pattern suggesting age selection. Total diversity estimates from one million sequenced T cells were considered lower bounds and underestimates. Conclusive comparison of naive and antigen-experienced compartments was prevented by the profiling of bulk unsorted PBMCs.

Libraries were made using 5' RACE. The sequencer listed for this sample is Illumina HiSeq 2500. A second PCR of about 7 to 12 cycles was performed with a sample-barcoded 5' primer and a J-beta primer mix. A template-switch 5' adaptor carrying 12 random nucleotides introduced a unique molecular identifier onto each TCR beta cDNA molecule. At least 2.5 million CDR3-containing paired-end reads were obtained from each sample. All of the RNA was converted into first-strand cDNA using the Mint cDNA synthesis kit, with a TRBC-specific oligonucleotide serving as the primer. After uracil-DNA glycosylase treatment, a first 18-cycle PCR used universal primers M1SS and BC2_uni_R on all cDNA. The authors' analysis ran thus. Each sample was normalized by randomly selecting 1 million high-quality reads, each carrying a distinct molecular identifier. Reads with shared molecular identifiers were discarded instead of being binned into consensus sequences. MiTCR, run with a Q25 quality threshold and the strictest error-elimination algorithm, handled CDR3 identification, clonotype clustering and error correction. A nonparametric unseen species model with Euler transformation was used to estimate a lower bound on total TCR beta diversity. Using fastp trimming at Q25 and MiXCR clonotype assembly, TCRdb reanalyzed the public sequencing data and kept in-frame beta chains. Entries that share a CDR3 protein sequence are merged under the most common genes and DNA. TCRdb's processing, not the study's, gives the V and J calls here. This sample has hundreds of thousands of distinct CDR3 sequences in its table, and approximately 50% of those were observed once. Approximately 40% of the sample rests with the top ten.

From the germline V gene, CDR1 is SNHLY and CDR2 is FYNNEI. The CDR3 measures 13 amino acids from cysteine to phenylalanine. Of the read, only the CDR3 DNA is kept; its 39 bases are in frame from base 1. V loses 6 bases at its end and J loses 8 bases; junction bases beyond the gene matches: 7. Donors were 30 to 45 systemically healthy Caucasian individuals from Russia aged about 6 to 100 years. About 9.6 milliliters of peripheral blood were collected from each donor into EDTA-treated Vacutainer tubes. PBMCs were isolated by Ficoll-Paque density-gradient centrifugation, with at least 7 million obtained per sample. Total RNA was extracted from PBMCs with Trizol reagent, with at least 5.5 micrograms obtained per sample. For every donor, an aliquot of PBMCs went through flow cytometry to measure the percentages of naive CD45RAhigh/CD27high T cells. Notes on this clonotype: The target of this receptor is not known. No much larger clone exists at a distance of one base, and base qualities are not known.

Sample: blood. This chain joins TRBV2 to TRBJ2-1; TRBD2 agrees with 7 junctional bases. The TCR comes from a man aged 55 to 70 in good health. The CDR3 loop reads CASSGGSWDEQFF. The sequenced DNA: TGTGCCAGCAGCGGGGGGTCCTGGGATGAGCAGTTCTTC.